This TCR beta chain was documented in a study of tumor-infiltrating lymphocytes in primary liver carcinoma (dated by TCRdb to 2017 to 2019). About the study as a whole: Surgical resection was performed in China between late 2015 and early 2016 on about five patients with histopathologically diagnosed primary liver carcinoma. TCRbeta repertoire sequencing, expression microarrays and whole-exome sequencing were combined in the study across five regions of each liver tumor, with adjacent normal tissue and blood also included. Hepatocellular carcinoma (four) or combined HCC and intrahepatic cholangiocarcinoma (one) was present in the five patients, who were three men and two women aged 30 to 69 years. The five patients had tumors staged T1-T3 N0M0, with maximum diameters ranging from about 4 to 11 cm. Repertoires from technical replicates were highly reproducible, with mean shared-clone rates approximately 0.88 and correlation coefficients above 0.95. Roughly 3.5 to 7.5 million productive TCRbeta reads were obtained per sample, and no significant difference in read depth was found between tissue types. A total of approximately 35 specimens from 5 patients underwent TCRbeta repertoire sequencing, comprising about 25 tumor regions, 5 adjacent noncancerous liver tissues and 5 peripheral blood samples. The investigation overall reported the following: Only four or five patients were included in the study, and the authors note that the findings should be validated in a larger study. Since the samples were bulk and unsorted, there was no way to compare CD4+ and CD8+ T cell repertoires. Repertoire overlap was found to be higher between tumor regions (mean roughly 35%) than between tumor-adjacent (roughly 17%) or tumor-blood (14%) pairs, consistent with antigen-driven expansion. The top 250 clones accounted for a significantly greater share of the repertoire in tumors than in blood (p = 0.039). Only the TCR beta chain was sequenced, so true repertoire diversity is likely underestimated because unpaired alpha chains were not captured.

A remark on this clonotype: The antigen this receptor binds is unknown. Since a much larger clone is just one base distant, this may be a read error.

Using a constant-region primer and ProtoScript II reverse transcriptase, TCRbeta-specific cDNA was reverse-transcribed from 500 ng total RNA. Three nested multiplex PCR rounds, following a slightly modified ARM-PCR procedure, were used to build the TCRbeta libraries. Multiplex TRBV1-TRBV30 forward primers and a Cbeta reverse primer were used in the first two PCR rounds, each of which was run for approximately 9 cycles. Sample barcodes and Illumina adapters were added in a final 25-cycle PCR with Deep VentR polymerase. Amplicons of 200-500 bp were gel-purified with a QIAquick gel extraction kit before sequencing. An Illumina HiSeq 2500 was used to sequence the TCRbeta amplicons, generating 250-bp paired-end reads. The published analysis was carried out like this. Reads were quality-trimmed with Trimmomatic v0.33, and paired reads were merged with FLASH v1.2.11 to recover full CDR3 sequences. V, D and J germline segments were assigned to the rearranged TCRbeta sequences by MiGEC v1.2.1b. Clonotype statistics, along with Shannon-Wiener diversity indices, were calculated using VDJtools v1.0.0. To cut down on sampling bias, every analysis after diversity analysis relied on just the 250 most abundant clonotypes from each sample. TCRdb applied fastp at Q25 and MiXCR to the public reads, then kept only in-frame beta chains. When rows share a CDR3 protein, they turn into one entry using the most common DNA and genes. The V and J calls and clone size are TCRdb's, not the authors'. The sample table shows about 310,000 distinct CDR3 sequences, and roughly three fifths are seen once. 15% to 20% of the sample belongs to the ten largest clones.

TRIzol reagent was used to extract blood RNA from unsorted whole blood, while the DNeasy Blood & Tissue kit provided the germline DNA. At the time of sampling, the patients had chronic HBV infection and had not received any treatment. Around 3.6 milliliters of peripheral blood were collected into K2EDTA tubes before surgery. From the germline V gene, CDR1 is SQVTM and CDR2 is ANQGSEA. Counted from cysteine to phenylalanine, this CDR3 has 11 amino acids. CDR3 DNA is the only sequence kept; it has 33 bases, read in frame from the first base. This receptor was obtained from a woman aged 25-40 years with primary liver carcinoma and hepatitis B virus infection. The sample was peripheral blood. The chain is assembled from TRBV29-1 and TRBJ1-1; too little of a D gene remains to name it. The CDR3 has the sequence CSVDGNTGAFF. The DNA sequence follows: TGCAGCGTTGACGGGAACACTGGAGCTTTCTTT.